These 30 T cell receptor beta chains share one sample of origin, sequenced in a study of T cells after yellow fever vaccination. A single record per CDR3 protein comes from TCRdb applying MiXCR to the 5' RACE reads. The sample has 46,000 or so distinct CDR3 sequences, 5% to 7% seen once. The sample here was PBMCs, either bulk or a sorted T-cell subset (CD4+, CD8+, memory, or dextramer-sorted; not recorded which), taken 45 days after the yellow fever booster vaccination. The receptor source for this set is a man younger than 45 who received the YFV17D yellow fever vaccine.

This clonotype has ten or more counts. The chain has TRBV29-1 and TRBJ2-5; TRBD2 matches 8 bases. Germline trimming cut 7 bases from V and 1 base from J; bases unmatched to any gene: 8. The germline V gene has CDR1 SQVTM and CDR2 ANQGSEA. CDR3 size: 14 residues. The chain's CDR3 is CSAGYSGTQETQYF. CDR3 bases: TGCAGCGCGGGATATAGCGGGACCCAAGAGACCCAGTACTTC.

This clonotype showed up many times. This chain joins TRBV27 and TRBJ2-3; 8 nucleotides line up with TRBD2. V was clipped by 0 bases and J by 4 bases; unmatched bases: 6. Germline V gene lookup returns CDR1 MNHEY and CDR2 SMNVEV (reference sequence). The CDR3 length is 16 residues. The CDR3 bases are TGTGCCAGCAGTTTATCGTCGGGAGGGCCAGCAGATACGCAGTATTTT. Protein: CASSLSSGGPADTQYF.

This clonotype was recorded many times. The rearrangement uses TRBV20-1 and TRBJ2-1; D might be TRBD1 (6 bases). CDR1 and CDR2 (germline): DFQATT, SNEGSKA (reference sequence). The germline V and J ends were trimmed by 5 bases and 7 bases, with 9 bases remaining between them. There are 11 residues in the CDR3. CDR3 protein: CSASRGNEQFF. For the CDR3, the DNA is TGCAGTGCTTCTAGGGGGAATGAGCAGTTCTTC.

This clonotype was recorded many times. The chain couples TRBV5-6 to TRBJ1-4; 10 bases are shared with TRBD1. Germline CDR1 is SGHDT and CDR2 is YYEEEE. J was trimmed by 7 bases and V by 4 bases; bases with no gene match: 7. The CDR3 contains 15 residues. The CDR3 sequence: CASSPLRTGGEKLFF. In nucleotides, the CDR3 is TGTGCCAGCAGCCCGCTAAGGACAGGGGGTGAAAAACTGTTTTTT.

This clonotype was counted a few times. The genes are TRBV6-1 and TRBJ2-1; 14 bases fit TRBD2. This CDR3 has 14 residues. Germline CDR1 is MNHNS and CDR2 is SASEGT. V lost 3 bases to trimming and J lost 13 bases; unmatched junction nucleotides: 5. The CDR3 reads CASSEGLAGDVQFF. The CDR3 DNA follows: TGTGCCAGCAGTGAGGGACTAGCGGGAGATGTACAGTTCTTC.

This clonotype was seen ten or more times. The chain links TRBV12-3 or TRBV12-4 to TRBJ2-2; maybe TRBD1 (5 bases). This CDR3 spans 15 amino acids. V was trimmed by 1 base and J by 4 bases, leaving 10 bases between them. CDR3 sequence (DNA): TGTGCCAGCAGTTTAGTTCAGGGTGGCACCGGGGAGCTGTTTTTT. Amino acid sequence: CASSLVQGGTGELFF.

A word on this clonotype: A much larger clonotype is one base distant, so this may be a read error. The chain carries TRBV27 and TRBJ1-2; D unresolved. Germline loops: CDR1 MNHEY, CDR2 SMNVEV (reference sequence). The CDR3 is made up of 12 amino acids. CDR3 protein: CTSSSANYGYTF. The CDR3 nucleotides are TGTACCAGCAGTTCGGCTAACTATGGCTACACCTTC.

This clonotype occurred a few times. The J gene is TRBJ2-5, the V gene TRBV20-1; D is unresolved. Trimming cost V 5 bases and J 3 bases, with 10 bases left between them. The CDR3 covers 12 residues. In germline, CDR1 is DFQATT, CDR2 SNEGSKA (reference sequence). CDR3 residues: CSAGGPKETQYF. The CDR3 DNA sequence: TGCAGTGCTGGTGGGCCGAAAGAGACCCAGTACTTC.

This clonotype was recorded at least ten times. As DNA, the CDR3 is TGCGCCAGCAGCCCCATCGAGGGGGAGGAGGGAGGTGAGCAGTTCTTC. Translation: CASSPIEGEEGGEQFF. This sequence joins TRBV5-1 and TRBJ2-1; tentatively, D is TRBD1 or TRBD2 (6 bases each). The CDR3 consists of 16 residues. Germline V gene sequence: CDR1 SGHRS, CDR2 YFSETQ. The V end lost 4 bases, the J end lost 9 bases, and 23 bases lay between the germline ends.

CDR3 bases: TGCAGTGCTGGCCTCGGGCCATTAGCCTCAAACATTCAGTACTTC. This encodes CSAGLGPLASNIQYF. The chain couples TRBV20-1 to TRBJ2-4; D gene ambiguous. The V end was cut by 5 bases, the J end by 6 bases, with 20 bases between. The CDR3 runs to 15 residues. The germline gives CDR1 DFQATT, CDR2 SNEGSKA (reference sequence).

The chain couples TRBV20-1 to TRBJ2-1; 8 bases match TRBD2. J lost 0 bases, V lost 3 bases, and 4 bases had no gene match. This CDR3 has 15 amino acids. CDR1 and CDR2 (germline): DFQATT, SNEGSKA (reference sequence). Here the CDR3 reads CSASSGASSYNEQFF. CDR3 sequence (DNA): TGCAGTGCTAGTAGCGGGGCCAGCTCCTACAATGAGCAGTTCTTC.

This clonotype has at least ten counts. The rearrangement uses TRBV3-1 and TRBJ1-2, with D maybe TRBD1 (6 bases). The CDR3 sequence is 14 residues long. The V gene's germline CDR1 is LGHDT and CDR2 YNNKEL (reference sequence). V lost 4 bases and J 2 bases, leaving 11 bases between the germline ends. DNA of the CDR3: TGTGCCAGCAGCCGCCAGAGGGGGAACTATGGCTACACCTTC. Amino acid sequence: CASSRQRGNYGYTF.

This clonotype has just a few counts. This rearrangement joins TRBV12-3 or TRBV12-4 to TRBJ2-1, with 13 bases aligning to TRBD2. V shed 6 bases, J shed 4 bases, and the junction held 0 bases outside the gene matches. The length of the CDR3 is 14 residues. CDR3 bases: TGTGCCAGCAGGGGACTAGCGGGGTACAATGAGCAGTTCTTC. It yields the protein CASRGLAGYNEQFF.

This clonotype was seen a handful of times. The CDR3 loop is CASSYDTDTQYF. DNA for the CDR3: TGTGCCAGCAGCTACGACACAGATACGCAGTATTTT. This chain uses TRBV5-4 with TRBJ2-3; D is undetermined. The CDR3 contains 12 residues. The germline gives CDR1 SGHNT, CDR2 YYREEE (reference sequence). The V end lost 3 bases, the J end lost 2 bases, and 4 bases lay between the germline ends.

The chain recombines TRBV6-5 with TRBJ2-7, with 14 bases aligning to TRBD2. The CDR3 length is 14 residues. J was trimmed by 5 bases and V by 8 bases; bases with no gene match: 5. The germline gives CDR1 MNHEY, CDR2 SVGAGI. The CDR3 bases are TGTGCCAGCTGCCCGGGACTAGCGGGAGACGAGCAGTACTTC. Translated, it gives CASCPGLAGDEQYF.

In its sample, this clonotype was seen a few times. The chain uses TRBV7-9 and TRBJ2-5; 11 nucleotides agree with TRBD2. V lost 1 base, J lost 4 bases, and 5 bases stayed unmatched. The CDR3 contains 16 residues. The V gene's germline CDR1 is SEHNR and CDR2 FQNEAQ (reference sequence). CDR3 region: CASSLERGLAGETQYF. CDR3 nucleotide sequence: TGTGCCAGCAGCTTAGAACGTGGACTAGCGGGAGAGACCCAGTACTTC.

This clonotype showed up many times. The rearrangement uses TRBV27 and TRBJ2-5; no firm D call. The CDR3 runs 13 residues. Germline-derived CDR1 and CDR2 are MNHEY and SMNVEV (reference sequence). The germline V and J ends were trimmed by 0 bases and 5 bases, with 7 bases remaining between them. CDR3 region: CASSLSAVETQYF. Written as DNA, the CDR3 is TGTGCCAGCAGTTTATCGGCTGTGGAGACCCAGTACTTC.

This clonotype was seen repeatedly, ten times or more. The V gene is TRBV7-9, the J gene TRBJ2-7, with unresolved D. This CDR3 is built from 12 residues. Per germline, CDR1 SEHNR and CDR2 FQNEAQ (reference sequence). The V and J ends lost 1 base and 6 bases respectively, with 7 bases between them. CDR3 in DNA: TGTGCCAGCAGCTTAGTGCAAGCCGAGCAGTACTTC. As protein: CASSLVQAEQYF.

This clonotype was seen at least ten times. This chain uses TRBV11-2 with TRBJ2-3; weak D call: TRBD2 (5 bases). Trimming left V 5 bases short and J 0 bases short, with 15 bases between. The CDR3 totals 16 residues. Per germline, CDR1 SGHAT and CDR2 FQNNGV. CDR3 DNA sequence: TGTGCCAGCAGCCGCGGCGGGTCGCGAAGCACAGATACGCAGTATTTT. This translates into CASSRGGSRSTDTQYF.

This clonotype has more than one count but fewer than ten. The V gene is TRBV11-2, the J gene TRBJ2-1, with 9 bases matching TRBD2. This CDR3 region has 14 residues. The trim removed 4 bases at V and 5 bases at J, leaving 3 bases unmatched. Germline V CDR1 and CDR2: SGHAT, FQNNGV. The CDR3 nucleotides are TGTGCCAGCAGCTCTAGCGGGAATCACAATGAGCAGTTCTTC. It codes for CASSSSGNHNEQFF.

This clonotype came up a few times. This chain links TRBV6-2 or TRBV6-3 with TRBJ2-1; TRBD1 matches 7 bases. Germline CDR1 and CDR2: MNHEY and SVGEGT. The CDR3 runs to 17 residues. Losses at the gene ends were 6 bases for V and 2 bases for J; bases not matched to a gene: 13. CDR3 sequence reads: CASSKSRGPPTYNEQFF. CDR3 bases: TGTGCCAGCAGCAAATCGAGGGGGCCCCCTACCTACAATGAGCAGTTCTTC.

This clonotype was seen more than once but under ten times. This sequence joins TRBV12-3 or TRBV12-4 and TRBJ1-6, with D uncertain. This CDR3 contains 13 residues. V dropped 3 bases and J dropped 7 bases, with 7 bases sitting between them. CDR3 sequence reads: CASSLGWNSPLHF. For the CDR3, the DNA is TGTGCCAGCAGTTTGGGGTGGAATTCACCCCTCCACTTT.

This clonotype was recorded at least ten times. The chain has TRBV5-1 and TRBJ2-1; D is possibly TRBD1 (6 bases). The germline V gene has CDR1 SGHRS and CDR2 YFSETQ. V lost 0 bases and J lost 7, with 11 bases in between. This CDR3 region has 14 residues. This chain's CDR3 is CASSLDREWNEQFF. CDR3 nucleotide sequence: TGCGCCAGCAGCTTGGACAGGGAATGGAATGAGCAGTTCTTC.

This clonotype was observed at least ten times. The gene calls are TRBV9 and TRBJ2-1; 9 nucleotides agree with TRBD2. Losses at the gene ends were 1 base for V and 6 bases for J; bases not matched to a gene: 5. This CDR3 region has 15 residues. CDR1 and CDR2 (germline): SGDLS, YYNGEE. Here the CDR3 reads CASSVYGGRVNEQFF. The CDR3 DNA is TGTGCCAGCAGCGTATACGGCGGGAGGGTCAATGAGCAGTTCTTC.

V usage is TRBV5-1 and J usage is TRBJ2-7; the D call may be TRBD1 or TRBD2 (5 bases each). Looked up from germline, CDR1 is SGHRS and CDR2 is YFSETQ. Trimming pared 0 bases from V and 2 bases from J, leaving 9 bases between. The CDR3 length is 14 residues. CDR3 sequence (DNA): TGCGCCAGCAGCTTGGGGGACCATGCCTACGAGCAGTACTTC. It yields the protein CASSLGDHAYEQYF. Supplemented by reference TRBV5-1 and TRBJ2-7, the full variable domain reads KAGVTQTPRYLIKTRGQQVTLSCSPISGHRSVSWYQQTPGQGLQFLFEYFSETQRNKGNFPGRFSGRQFSNSRSEMNVSTLELGDSALYLCASSLGDHAYEQYFGPGTRLTVT.

This clonotype was seen at least ten times. The J gene is TRBJ2-7, the V gene TRBV30; the match to TRBD1 covers 12 bases. J was trimmed by 3 bases and V by 0 bases; bases with no gene match: 9. The germline V gene has CDR1 GTSNPN and CDR2 SVGIG (reference sequence). The CDR3 has 17 amino acids. The CDR3 DNA is TGTGCCTGGAGTGTACAGGGACAGGGGGCCGGTATCTACGAGCAGTACTTC. Amino acid sequence: CAWSVQGQGAGIYEQYF.

This clonotype qualifies as medium-sized. V gene TRBV5-6 combines with J gene TRBJ2-5, with TRBD1 as a possible D gene (5 bases). Deletions cut 0 bases from V and 3 bases from J, with 9 bases between. Looked up from germline, CDR1 is SGHDT and CDR2 is YYEEEE. The CDR3 extends over 14 amino acids. The CDR3 nucleotides read TGTGCCAGCAGCTTGGAGGGGCAGAAAGAGACCCAGTACTTC. Encoded protein: CASSLEGQKETQYF.

As concerns this clonotype: One base away lies a much larger clone, so this may be a sequencing read error. The gene calls are TRBV29-1 and TRBJ1-2; no clear D. V was pared by 3 bases and J by 10 bases, with 12 bases between. CDR3 size: 11 residues. Germline CDR1 SQVTM, CDR2 ANQGSEA. The CDR3 region is CSVEVQRDYTF. The CDR3 DNA reads as TGCAGCGTTGAGGTTCAGAGGGACTACACCTTC. Full variable domain (missing parts from reference TRBV29-1 and TRBJ1-2): SAVISQKPSRDICQRGTSLTIQCQVDSQVTMMFWYRQQPGQSLTLIATANQGSEATYESGFVIDKFPISRPNLTFSTLTVSNMSPEDSSIYLCSVEVQRDYTFGSGTRLTVV.

The chain has TRBV19 and TRBJ2-3; the D is unclear. Germline V gene data show CDR1 as LNHDA and CDR2 as SQIVND (reference sequence). The CDR3 sequence is 11 residues long. V was cut by 3 bases and J by 6 bases, with 4 bases left in between. CDR3 sequence reads: CASSIGDTQYF. CDR3 nucleotide sequence: TGTGCCAGTAGTATCGGGGATACGCAGTATTTT.

There are many counts of this clonotype. The chain's CDR3 is CSAKQGRNTEAFF. CDR3 coding DNA: TGCAGTGCGAAACAGGGGAGGAACACTGAAGCTTTCTTT. The chain combines TRBV20-1 with TRBJ1-1, with 7 bases aligning to TRBD1. Germline values: CDR1 DFQATT, CDR2 SNEGSKA (reference sequence). The length of the CDR3 is 13 residues. V shed 6 bases and J 1 base; nucleotides not matched to a gene: 5.